These 27 T cell receptor beta chains were sequenced from one sample in a study of spatial heterogeneity in lung cancer. Time point denoted: sample taken at primary tumor resection. Unsorted whole RNA of tumor, nontumor lung or frozen PBMC was sequenced. Each CDR3 protein gets one entry after TCRdb re-called the 5' RACE reads with MiXCR. The repertoire includes about 24,000 distinct CDR3 sequences, 3% to 4% of them detected once, and more than 25% sits in the top ten. This material consisted of PBMCs, taken at surgery. These receptors originate from a female donor with early-stage non-small cell lung cancer.

The chain joins TRBV5-1 to TRBJ2-5; 9 nucleotides match TRBD1. Germline-derived CDR1 and CDR2 are SGHRS and YFSETQ. Trimming removed 1 base from V and 2 bases from J; junction bases left unmatched: 12. The CDR3 loop spans 18 amino acids. CDR3: CASSLLGQGAQVQETQYF. The CDR3 DNA is TGCGCCAGCAGCTTGTTGGGACAGGGCGCACAAGTACAAGAGACCCAGTACTTC.

This clonotype was detected only a few times. The J gene is TRBJ2-3, the V gene TRBV6-5; 9 nucleotides line up with TRBD2. This CDR3 comprises 20 residues. V shed 5 bases, J shed 2 bases, and the junction held 20 bases outside the gene matches. Germline CDR1 is MNHEY and CDR2 is SVGAGI. The CDR3 DNA follows: TGTGCCAGCAGTCTACGGGGAGGCGGGAGGGCCCAATTCACCACAGATACGCAGTATTTT. It translates to CASSLRGGGRAQFTTDTQYF.

The CDR3 protein is CASSLDRGLEQYF. As DNA, the CDR3 is TGTGCCAGCAGCTTGGACAGGGGGCTGGAGCAGTACTTC. This chain uses TRBV5-6 with TRBJ2-7, with 9 bases aligning to TRBD1. This CDR3 has 13 amino acids. In germline, CDR1 is SGHDT, CDR2 YYEEEE. The V segment lost 0 bases and the J segment 7 bases; nucleotides outside the gene matches: 2.

In this sample, this clonotype turned up many times. The V call is TRBV18, the J call TRBJ1-2, with a possible D match to TRBD1 (5 bases). Germline V gives CDR1 KGHSH, CDR2 LQKENI. Trimming shortened V by 2 bases and J by 4 bases, and 14 bases separated the two germline ends. This CDR3 region has 15 residues. CDR3: CASSPEQGYFYGYTF. CDR3 nucleotide sequence: TGTGCCAGCTCACCAGAGCAGGGCTATTTCTATGGCTACACCTTC.

This clonotype was seen a handful of times. The chain joins TRBV19 to TRBJ1-5; a possible D gene is TRBD1 (5 bases). The CDR3 runs 13 residues. Trimming took off 11 bases at V and 4 bases at J, with 15 bases between the two ends. The germline V gene encodes CDR1 LNHDA and CDR2 SQIVND (reference sequence). The CDR3 DNA reads TGTGCCTCATGGGCAGGGTGGAATCAGCCCCAGCATTTT. Protein: CASWAGWNQPQHF.

This clonotype was seen ten or more times. CDR3 residues: CASRGTGLAGVYEQFF. Written as DNA, the CDR3 is TGTGCCAGCAGGGGCACGGGACTAGCGGGAGTCTATGAGCAGTTCTTC. V gene TRBV12-3 or TRBV12-4 combines with J gene TRBJ2-1, with 14 bases lining up with TRBD2. The CDR3 extends over 16 amino acids. V lost 6 bases, J lost 8 bases, and 9 bases stayed unmatched.

This clonotype was counted at least ten times. V is TRBV4-1 and J is TRBJ1-4, with 9 bases fitting TRBD1. V shed 3 bases, J shed 7 bases, and the junction held 6 bases outside the gene matches. Germline assignment: CDR1 MGHRA and CDR2 YSYEKL. The CDR3 runs 15 residues. DNA for the CDR3: TGCGCCAGCAGCCAGCCGGGACAGGGCAGTGAAAAACTGTTTTTT. The encoded protein is CASSQPGQGSEKLFF.

This clonotype was observed at least ten times. This chain uses TRBV7-3 with TRBJ2-2; D is unclear. The CDR3 sequence is 14 residues long. The ends were cut back, 1 base at V and 7 bases at J, with 10 bases in the middle. The germline CDR1 and CDR2 sequences are SGHTA and FQGTGA. CDR3 in amino acids: CASSLKGPNGELFF. In DNA, the CDR3 is TGTGCCAGCAGCTTAAAAGGGCCGAACGGGGAGCTGTTTTTT.

This clonotype occurred many times. V and J are TRBV19 and TRBJ2-3, with D maybe TRBD1 (5 bases). The CDR3 contains 17 residues. Per germline, CDR1 LNHDA and CDR2 SQIVND (reference sequence). Trimming took off 2 bases at V and 0 bases at J, with 15 bases between the two ends. CDR3 protein: CASSINADTTSTDTQYF. CDR3 bases: TGTGCCAGTAGTATAAACGCGGACACCACTAGCACAGATACGCAGTATTTT.

The chain couples TRBV18 to TRBJ2-1, with 14 bases matching TRBD2. J gave up 7 bases and V 3 bases, and 2 bases lay outside the gene matches. The germline V gene has CDR1 KGHSH and CDR2 LQKENI. The CDR3 spans 15 residues. In DNA, the CDR3 is TGTGCCAGCTCACCTTGGACTAGCGGGAGGAATGAGCAGTTCTTC. The encoded protein is CASSPWTSGRNEQFF.

Ten or more counts support this clonotype. The CDR3 protein is CASSLGLAGGRMPLDEQFF. Here the CDR3 DNA reads TGTGCCAGCAGCTTGGGCCTAGCGGGAGGGAGAATGCCTCTTGATGAGCAGTTCTTC. The V call is TRBV5-6, the J call TRBJ2-1; TRBD2 matches at 12 bases. CDR3 length: 19 amino acids. V lost 0 bases and J lost 8; bases outside the gene matches: 15. The germline V gene encodes CDR1 SGHDT and CDR2 YYEEEE. The variable domain in full, with the rest retrieved from reference TRBV5-6 and TRBJ2-1, is DAGVTQSPTHLIKTRGQQVTLRCSPKSGHDTVSWYQQALGQGPQFIFQYYEEEERQRGNFPDRFSGHQFPNYSSELNVNALLLGDSALYLCASSLGLAGGRMPLDEQFFGPGTRLTVL.

This clonotype was observed at least ten times. The chain is built from TRBV7-9 and TRBJ1-2, with D unclear. Trimming stripped 6 bases from V and 4 bases from J, with 9 bases between. CDR1 and CDR2 (germline): SEHNR, FQNEAQ (reference sequence). The CDR3 is 12 amino acids. As DNA, the CDR3 is TGTGCCAGCAGTCAGACCCCCTATGGCTACACCTTC. Translated: CASSQTPYGYTF. The full variable domain, its missing parts supplied by reference TRBV7-9 and TRBJ1-2, is DTGVSQNPRHKITKRGQNVTFRCDPISEHNRLYWYRQTLGQGPEFLTYFQNEAQLEKSRLLSDRFSAERPKGSFSTLEIQRTEQGDSAMYLCASSQTPYGYTFGSGTRLTVV.

V usage is TRBV5-4 and J usage is TRBJ1-1, with D hard to call. CDR1 is SGHNT and CDR2 is YYREEE in the germline V gene (reference sequence). Trimming stripped 4 bases from V and 0 bases from J, with 13 bases between. The CDR3 runs to 15 residues. CDR3: CASSGSTKMNTEAFF. CDR3 nucleotides: TGTGCCAGCAGCGGCTCTACAAAGATGAACACTGAAGCTTTCTTT.

The sample holds many counts of this clonotype. The V gene is TRBV30, the J gene TRBJ2-2, with no clear D. CDR1 and CDR2 from the germline V gene are GTSNPN and SVGIG (reference sequence). Trimming stripped 0 bases from V and 2 bases from J, with 4 bases between. There are 13 residues in the CDR3. The CDR3 reads CAWSVSNTGELFF. CDR3 in DNA: TGTGCCTGGAGTGTGAGTAACACCGGGGAGCTGTTTTTT.

There are many counts of this clonotype. The chain employs TRBV20-1 and TRBJ2-1; TRBD2 aligns across 8 bases. The CDR3 has 16 residues. J lost 4 bases, V lost 0 bases, and 8 bases had no gene match. CDR1 is DFQATT, CDR2 SNEGSKA, per germline (reference sequence). CDR3 DNA sequence: TGCAGTGCTAGAGATTCCGAGCGGGAGTTGTACAATGAGCAGTTCTTC. Its translation: CSARDSERELYNEQFF.

This clonotype was seen a few times. The chain couples TRBV10-2 to TRBJ2-3, with D uncertain. Deletions cut 7 bases from V and 6 bases from J, with 5 bases between. CDR1 WSHSY and CDR2 SAAADI come from the germline V gene. This CDR3 has 10 amino acids. CDR3 residues: CASNVDTQYF. DNA for the CDR3: TGCGCCAGCAACGTGGATACGCAGTATTTT.

This clonotype was observed at least ten times. This sequence joins TRBV20-1 and TRBJ2-1; no definite D call. The V end lost 5 bases, the J end lost 4 bases, and 9 bases lay between the germline ends. Germline values: CDR1 DFQATT, CDR2 SNEGSKA (reference sequence). The CDR3 spans 12 residues. CDR3 bases: TGCAGTGCTGAGGAGCTGTACAATGAGCAGTTCTTC. Amino acid sequence: CSAEELYNEQFF.

This clonotype came up a few times. A much larger clonotype is one base distant, so this may be a read error. The genes are TRBV7-9 and TRBJ1-3; 8 bases match TRBD1. The V gene end was trimmed by 1 base and the J gene end by 1 base; junction bases not matched to a gene: 0. This CDR3 region has 15 residues. Germline lookup yields CDR1 SEHNR and CDR2 FQNEAQ (reference sequence). CDR3 sequence (DNA): TGTGCCAGCAGCTTAGGGGACAGGTCTGGAAACACCATATATTTT. Translating gives CASSLGDRSGNTIYF.

This clonotype has a count of ten or more. The J gene is TRBJ2-5, the V gene TRBV6-1; D remains unclear. Trimming pared 8 bases from V and 2 bases from J, leaving 9 bases between. CDR1 is MNHNS and CDR2 is SASEGT in the germline V gene. CDR3 length: 12 amino acids. The CDR3 sequence is CASSRIQETQYF. CDR3 DNA: TGTGCCAGCTCGCGGATTCAAGAGACCCAGTACTTC.

This clonotype came up many times. The chain carries TRBV4-1 and TRBJ2-1; 13 nucleotides match TRBD2. Per germline, CDR1 MGHRA and CDR2 YSYEKL. The CDR3 has 17 amino acids. The J segment lost 4 bases and the V segment lost 0 bases, leaving 3 bases of the junction unmatched. As DNA, the CDR3 is TGCGCCAGCAGCCAAGAGACTAGCGGGAGGCCGTACAATGAGCAGTTCTTC. Translated, it gives CASSQETSGRPYNEQFF.

This clonotype appeared many times. The rearrangement uses TRBV27 and TRBJ1-5; no clear D gene. The germline V gene encodes CDR1 MNHEY and CDR2 SMNVEV (reference sequence). The CDR3 is 14 residues long. V lost 6 bases, J lost 0 bases, and 9 bases lay in between. CDR3 nucleotide sequence: TGTGCCAGCAGCACTACCCATAGCAATCAGCCCCAGCATTTT. Translating gives CASSTTHSNQPQHF.

This clonotype was seen repeatedly, ten times or more. The chain carries TRBV5-6 and TRBJ2-1, with D hard to call. Germline CDR1 and CDR2: SGHDT and YYEEEE. This CDR3 has 12 amino acids. Trimming removed 4 bases at V and 6 bases at J, with 8 bases between. The CDR3 DNA reads TGTGCCAGCAGCCTACCAAGCAATGAGCAGTTCTTC. It specifies CASSLPSNEQFF.

This clonotype came up a few times. The V gene is TRBV2, the J gene TRBJ2-7; 8 bases align to TRBD2. The CDR3 has 12 amino acids. Looked up from germline, CDR1 is SNHLY and CDR2 is FYNNEI. V dropped 6 bases and J dropped 12; count of bases not matched to a gene: 10. CDR3 DNA sequence: TGTGCCAGCAGGGCCCCGGGACTAGATCCGTACTTC. Translating gives CASRAPGLDPYF.

There are many counts of this clonotype. The rearrangement uses TRBV27 and TRBJ2-3; unclear D gene. This CDR3 region has 14 residues. Germline CDR1 and CDR2: MNHEY and SMNVEV (reference sequence). V was shortened by 8 bases and J by 2 bases, with 14 bases between the two germline ends. CDR3 region: CASHQAGDTDTQYF. CDR3 DNA: TGTGCCAGCCATCAGGCAGGCGACACAGATACGCAGTATTTT.

This clonotype was recorded many times. The chain links TRBV25-1 to TRBJ2-7; 10 bases agree with TRBD2. Losses at the gene ends were 7 bases for V and 0 bases for J; bases not matched to a gene: 3. Germline CDR1 MGHDK, CDR2 SYGVNS. The CDR3 has 14 residues. As DNA, the CDR3 is TGTGCCAGCAACGGACTAGCGGACTCCTACGAGCAGTACTTC. Protein product: CASNGLADSYEQYF.

This clonotype was counted at least ten times. V and J are TRBV9 and TRBJ1-2; a weak D match, TRBD1 (6 bases). CDR1 and CDR2 (germline): SGDLS, YYNGEE. This CDR3 is 15 amino acids long. Trimming took 5 bases from V and 8 from J, leaving 22 bases between them. The CDR3 nucleotides read TGTGCCAGCAGAGATCCGGGACACTCCCCTGGCGGCTACACCTTC. It encodes CASRDPGHSPGGYTF.

This clonotype showed up many times. Here the CDR3 DNA reads TGTGCCAGCGGATCCTACAATGAGCAGTTCTTC. As protein: CASGSYNEQFF. The rearrangement uses TRBV5-6 and TRBJ2-1; D is unclear. CDR1 SGHDT and CDR2 YYEEEE come from the germline V gene. The CDR3 runs to 11 residues. V was cut by 7 bases and J by 1 base, with 3 bases left in between. Filled out from reference TRBV5-6 and TRBJ2-1, the complete variable domain reads DAGVTQSPTHLIKTRGQQVTLRCSPKSGHDTVSWYQQALGQGPQFIFQYYEEEERQRGNFPDRFSGHQFPNYSSELNVNALLLGDSALYLCASGSYNEQFFGPGTRLTVL.